This TCR beta chain appears in the sequencing data of a study of T cell responses to AZD1222 COVID-19 vaccine. This clone appeared a single time. Its antigen is still unknown. Study-wide results and limits: Reportedly, nearly half of unique spike TCRs recognized epitopes outside B.1.351/B.1.1.7 mutations. Every sample of the repertoires postdated the peak T cell response. Donors were largely white British and mainly female; clonal diversity was possibly underestimated.

There are 14 residues in the CDR3. V was shortened by 5 bases and J by 2 bases, with 13 bases between the two germline ends. CDR1 is SGHAT and CDR2 is FQNNGV in the germline V gene. Profiling relied on immunoSEQ multiplex PCR, and the TCRdb table lists in-frame clones only, not all of them. The top ten hold approximately 3% of the sample, which has 110,000 or so clones, around nine tenths seen once. This TCR was sampled from an adult in good health. The chain couples TRBV11-2 to TRBJ2-7; weak D call: TRBD1 (6 bases). Sequencing used peripheral blood, obtained on day 0 of MenACWY control vaccination. The CDR3 loop reads CASSVLDRPYEQYF. In DNA, the CDR3 is TGTGCCAGCAGCGTTCTGGACAGACCCTACGAGCAGTACTTC.